A selection of T cell receptor beta chains follows, all from one sample in a study of T cell changes during pregnancy in multiple sclerosis. Data came from immunoSEQ multiplex PCR; TCRdb stores just in-frame clones and leaves some out. Among about 56,000 clones listed, about 89% were seen once. Here the sequenced sample was peripheral blood, taken after pregnancy. These receptors originate from a female donor with multiple sclerosis, enrolled in a pregnancy study. The CDR3 runs from the conserved cysteine through the conserved F or W. The D gene is left open where the match is weak. Clone sizes are given selectively: once, few, many, or a class where the clone is expanded.

clone size | J gene | D gene | V gene | CDR3 protein | CDR3 DNA
NA | TRBJ2-5 | NA | TRBV9 | CASSPRHGGAYQTQYF | TGTGCCAGCAGCCCCCGTCATGGAGGAGCATACCAGACCCAGTACTTC
many | TRBJ1-5 | NA | TRBV2 | CASREDGDGSNQPQHF | TGTGCCAGCAGGGAAGACGGTGACGGGAGCAATCAGCCCCAGCATTTT
NA | TRBJ1-5 | TRBD1 | TRBV2 | CASSAGQGAQPQHF | TGTGCCAGCAGTGCGGGACAGGGGGCCCAGCCCCAGCATTTT
NA | TRBJ1-3 | NA | TRBV18 | CASSREGNTIYF | TGTGCCAGCTCACGTGAGGGAAACACCATATATTTT
NA | TRBJ1-5 | NA | TRBV6-5 | CASRGGGAGNQPQHF | TGTGCCAGCAGAGGGGGGGGCGCGGGCAATCAGCCCCAGCATTTT
few | TRBJ2-7 | TRBD1 | TRBV5-6 | CASSLGPGTGIPEQYF | TGTGCCAGCAGCTTGGGGCCCGGGACAGGCATCCCCGAGCAGTACTTC
NA | TRBJ2-3 | TRBD2 | TRBV5-1 | CASSFGTTTDTQYF | TGCGCCAGCAGCTTCGGGACTACCACAGATACGCAGTATTTT
NA | TRBJ2-5 | NA | TRBV5-1 | CASSLSVGAGRETQYF | TGCGCCAGCAGCTTGTCGGTTGGGGCAGGGCGAGAGACCCAGTACTTC
NA | TRBJ1-2 | NA | TRBV14 | CASSHGPTYGYTF | TGTGCCAGCAGCCACGGTCCTACCTATGGCTACACCTTC
NA | TRBJ1-1 | NA | TRBV5-4 | CASSSRLGDTEAFF | TGTGCCAGCAGCTCCAGATTAGGGGACACTGAAGCTTTCTTT
NA | TRBJ1-2 | NA | TRBV2 | CASSVIQGNYGYTF | TGTGCCAGCAGTGTAATCCAGGGAAACTATGGCTACACCTTC
NA | TRBJ2-1 | NA | TRBV6-6 | CASNDPGSNSYNEQFF | TGTGCCAGCAACGACCCAGGGTCGAATTCCTACAATGAGCAGTTCTTC
NA | TRBJ1-2 | TRBD1 | TRBV4-1 | CASSQPTTGDYGYTF | TGCGCCAGCAGCCAGCCAACCACAGGGGACTATGGCTACACCTTC
NA | TRBJ2-3 | TRBD1 | TRBV19 | CASSMLGTGTDTQYF | TGTGCCAGTAGTATGTTAGGGACAGGCACTGATACGCAGTATTTT
NA | TRBJ1-5 | TRBD1 | TRBV18 | CASSLRGDRANQPQHF | TGTGCCAGCTCACTTCGAGGGGACAGGGCCAATCAGCCCCAGCATTTT
NA | TRBJ1-2 | NA | TRBV10-3 | CAISDTMSGYTF | TGTGCCATCAGTGACACCATGAGTGGCTACACCTTC
NA | TRBJ2-1 | TRBD2 | TRBV29-1 | CSVGGLAGNFNEQFF | TGCAGCGTTGGGGGACTAGCGGGGAATTTTAATGAGCAGTTCTTC
NA | TRBJ1-6 | TRBD1 | TRBV2 | CASTETGGSPLHF | TGTGCCAGCACCGAGACAGGGGGATCACCCCTCCACTTT
once | TRBJ2-7 | TRBD2 | TRBV7-2 | CASSPNPTGAGGYEQYF | TGTGCCAGCAGCCCTAACCCGACGGGAGCGGGGGGCTACGAGCAGTACTTC
NA | TRBJ1-2 | TRBD1 | TRBV7-8 | CASSPGQGGYGYTF | TGTGCCAGCAGCCCCGGACAGGGGGGCTATGGCTACACCTTC
NA | TRBJ2-3 | TRBD2 | TRBV6-5 | CASSSYRGGSTDTQYF | TGTGCCAGCAGTTCGTACCGCGGGGGAAGCACAGATACGCAGTATTTT
NA | TRBJ1-2 | TRBD1 | TRBV4-1 | CASSLAPTGRISYTF | TGCGCCAGCAGCCTCGCTCCGACAGGGAGGATTAGCTACACCTTC
once | TRBJ1-1 | NA | TRBV19 | CASSIDRDTEAFF | TGTGCCAGTAGTATAGACAGGGACACTGAAGCTTTCTTT
NA | TRBJ1-2 | TRBD1 | TRBV10-3 | CAIGGGQGKFYGYTF | TGTGCCATAGGAGGGGGACAGGGGAAGTTTTATGGCTACACCTTC
few | TRBJ1-1 | NA | TRBV7-9 | CASSFTTGGTEAFF | TGTGCCAGCAGCTTTACGACAGGTGGCACTGAAGCTTTCTTT
NA | TRBJ1-6 | NA | TRBV2 | CASSRDRNSPLHF | TGTGCCAGCAGTCGAGACAGGAATTCACCCCTCCACTTT
NA | TRBJ2-5 | NA | TRBV7-2 | CASSFRGTETQYF | TGTGCCAGCAGCTTTAGAGGTACAGAGACCCAGTACTTC
NA | TRBJ1-1 | TRBD1 | TRBV30 | CAWSRTGLNTEAFF | TGTGCCTGGAGCCGGACAGGACTCAACACTGAAGCTTTCTTT
NA | TRBJ1-6 | TRBD1 | TRBV6-6 | CASTRRGAGSPLHF | TGTGCCAGCACCCGCAGGGGGGCGGGTTCACCCCTCCACTTT
NA | TRBJ1-2 | TRBD1 | TRBV5-1 | CASSPQETGGTGYTF | TGCGCCAGCAGTCCACAAGAAACAGGGGGAACAGGCTACACCTTC
NA | TRBJ1-2 | NA | TRBV21-1 | CASSKERRGNYGYTF | TGTGCCAGCAGCAAAGAGCGTAGGGGGAACTATGGCTACACCTTC
NA | TRBJ2-2 | TRBD2 | TRBV7-6 | CASSLARGGLAGELFF | TGTGCCAGCAGCTTAGCTCGGGGGGGGCTTGCCGGGGAGCTGTTTTTT
NA | TRBJ2-1 | NA | TRBV5-1 | CASSLAAGIYNEQFF | TGCGCCAGCAGCTTGGCCGCAGGGATCTACAATGAGCAGTTCTTC
NA | TRBJ1-1 | NA | TRBV7-9 | CASRLRVGGAAFF | TGTGCCAGCAGGCTCAGGGTGGGGGGTGCGGCTTTCTTT
NA | TRBJ2-7 | NA | TRBV6-5 | CASSYSGLPLYEQYF | TGTGCCAGCAGTTACTCTGGGCTACCTCTCTACGAGCAGTACTTC
NA | TRBJ2-3 | NA | TRBV6-6 | CASRRDPRVDTQYF | TGTGCCAGCCGCAGAGACCCGAGGGTGGATACGCAGTATTTT